This section outlines one T cell receptor beta chain sequence together with its context. This sample is part of a study of T-cell reconstitution after alpha-beta-depleted transplantation in children. The CDR3 totals 14 residues. Trimming pared 2 bases from V and 3 bases from J, leaving 10 bases between. Germline V gene data show CDR1 as MNHEY and CDR2 as SVGAGI. The TCRbeta library was prepared with unique molecular identifiers. TCRdb recomputed calls from the PCR reads with MiXCR, one row per CDR3 protein. This sample carries about 600,000 distinct CDR3 sequences, about 10% of them seen once, and the ten largest clones take roughly 4%.

The sequence came from a human donor who donated a stem cell graft to a child with acute myeloid leukemia. This material consisted of PBMCs from the stem cell graft donor, taken from the stem cell graft. This chain links TRBV6-5 with TRBJ1-1; weak D call: TRBD1 (5 bases). The CDR3 here is CASSYGGDDTEAFF. The CDR3 bases are TGTGCCAGCAGTTACGGAGGGGATGACACTGAAGCTTTCTTT.